Sequencing of this T cell receptor (beta chain) was carried out in a study of Graves' ophthalmopathy and Graves' hyperthyroidism. Study in general: Peripheral blood was collected at initial diagnosis, before any treatment.

In germline, CDR1 is PRHDT, CDR2 FYEKMQ (reference sequence). V dropped 5 bases and J dropped 4 bases, with 14 bases sitting between them. There are 14 residues in the CDR3. Amplified material comprised TCR beta CDR3 regions derived from RNA transcripts. HTBI-primed RT-PCR formed the first round, and a multiplex PCR formed the second. TCRdb independently ran MiXCR on the multiplex PCR reads; one entry per CDR3 protein. The repertoire holds about 410,000 distinct CDR3 sequences, with about 17% as singletons. This clonotype was found many times. The TCR was taken from a woman aged 18-30 years with Graves' ophthalmopathy. This rearrangement joins TRBV13 to TRBJ1-1; D gene unclear. Sequenced: peripheral blood. The CDR3 DNA follows: TGTGCCAGCAGCCCCCCAAACCGGGGCACTGAAGCTTTCTTT. This translates into CASSPPNRGTEAFF.